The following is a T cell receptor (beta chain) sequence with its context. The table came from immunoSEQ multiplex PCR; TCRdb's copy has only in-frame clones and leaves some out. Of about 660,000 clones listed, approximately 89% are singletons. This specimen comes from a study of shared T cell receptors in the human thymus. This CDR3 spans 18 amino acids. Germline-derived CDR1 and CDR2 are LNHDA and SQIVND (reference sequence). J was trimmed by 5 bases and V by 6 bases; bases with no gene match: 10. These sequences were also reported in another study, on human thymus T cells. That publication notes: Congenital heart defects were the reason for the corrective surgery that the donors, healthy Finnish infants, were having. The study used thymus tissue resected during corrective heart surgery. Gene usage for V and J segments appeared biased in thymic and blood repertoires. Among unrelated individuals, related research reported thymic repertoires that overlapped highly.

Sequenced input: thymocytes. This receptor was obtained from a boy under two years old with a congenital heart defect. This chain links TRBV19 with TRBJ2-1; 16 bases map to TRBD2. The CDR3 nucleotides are TGTGCCAGTAGACCGGGACTAGCGGGAGGGTCACCTCACAATGAGCAGTTCTTC. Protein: CASRPGLAGGSPHNEQFF.